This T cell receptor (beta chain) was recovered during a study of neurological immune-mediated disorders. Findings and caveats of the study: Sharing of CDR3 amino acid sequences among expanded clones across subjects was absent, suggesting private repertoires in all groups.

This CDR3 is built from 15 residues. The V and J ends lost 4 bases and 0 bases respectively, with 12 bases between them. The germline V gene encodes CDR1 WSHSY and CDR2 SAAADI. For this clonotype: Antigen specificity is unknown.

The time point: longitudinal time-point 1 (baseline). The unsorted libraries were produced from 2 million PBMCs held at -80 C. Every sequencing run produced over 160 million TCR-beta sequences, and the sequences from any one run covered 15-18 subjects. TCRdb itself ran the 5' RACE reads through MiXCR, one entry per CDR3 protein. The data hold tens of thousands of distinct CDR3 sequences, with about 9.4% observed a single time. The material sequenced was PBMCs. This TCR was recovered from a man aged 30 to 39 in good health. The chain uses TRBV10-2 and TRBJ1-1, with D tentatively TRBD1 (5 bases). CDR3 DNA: TGCGCCAGCAGTGTCCTCAGGGATATGAACACTGAAGCTTTCTTT. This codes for CASSVLRDMNTEAFF.